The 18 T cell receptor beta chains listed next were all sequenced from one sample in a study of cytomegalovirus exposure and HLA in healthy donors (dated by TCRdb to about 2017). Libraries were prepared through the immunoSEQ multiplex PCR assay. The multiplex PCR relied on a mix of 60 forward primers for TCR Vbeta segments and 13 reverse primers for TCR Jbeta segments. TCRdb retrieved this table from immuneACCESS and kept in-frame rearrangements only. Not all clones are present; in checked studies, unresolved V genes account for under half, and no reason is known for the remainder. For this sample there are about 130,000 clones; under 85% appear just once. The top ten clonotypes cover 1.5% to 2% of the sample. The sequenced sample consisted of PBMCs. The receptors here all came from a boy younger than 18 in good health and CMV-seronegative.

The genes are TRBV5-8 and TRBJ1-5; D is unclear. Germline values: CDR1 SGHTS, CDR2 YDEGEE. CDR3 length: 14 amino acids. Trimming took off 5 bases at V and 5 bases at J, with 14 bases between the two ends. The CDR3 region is CASRSQPADQPQHF. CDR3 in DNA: TGTGCCAGCAGATCTCAACCAGCGGATCAGCCCCAGCATTTT.

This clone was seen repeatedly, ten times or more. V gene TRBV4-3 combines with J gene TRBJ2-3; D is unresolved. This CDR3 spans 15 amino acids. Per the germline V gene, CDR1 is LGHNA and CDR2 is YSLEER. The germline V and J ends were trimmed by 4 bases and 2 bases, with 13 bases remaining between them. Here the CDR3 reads CASSRSRQHTDTQYF. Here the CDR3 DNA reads TGCGCCAGCAGCCGAAGCAGGCAGCACACAGATACGCAGTATTTT.

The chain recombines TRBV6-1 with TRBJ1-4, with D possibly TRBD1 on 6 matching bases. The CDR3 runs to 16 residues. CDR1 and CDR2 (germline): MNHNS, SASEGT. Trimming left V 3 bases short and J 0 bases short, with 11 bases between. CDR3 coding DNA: TGTGCCAGCAGTGACGGACAGCCAGCAACTAATGAAAAACTGTTTTTT. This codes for CASSDGQPATNEKLFF.

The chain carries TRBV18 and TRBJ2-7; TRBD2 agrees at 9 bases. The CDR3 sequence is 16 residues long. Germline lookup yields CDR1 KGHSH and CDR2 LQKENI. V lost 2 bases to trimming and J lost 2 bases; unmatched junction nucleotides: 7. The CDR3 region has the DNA TGTGCCAGCTCACCAGAAGCGGCGGGAGGGCCCTACGAGCAGTACTTC. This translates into CASSPEAAGGPYEQYF.

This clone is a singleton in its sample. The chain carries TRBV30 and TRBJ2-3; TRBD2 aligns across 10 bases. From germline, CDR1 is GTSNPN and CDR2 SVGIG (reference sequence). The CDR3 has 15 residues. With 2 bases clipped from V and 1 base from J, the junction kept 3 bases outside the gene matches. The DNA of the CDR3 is TGTGCCTGGAGTACCGGGACTAGCGGCACAGATACGCAGTATTTT. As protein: CAWSTGTSGTDTQYF.

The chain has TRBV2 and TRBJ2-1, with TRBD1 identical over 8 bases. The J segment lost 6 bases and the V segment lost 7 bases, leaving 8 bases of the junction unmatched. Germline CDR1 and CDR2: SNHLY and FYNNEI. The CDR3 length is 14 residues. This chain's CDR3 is CASIGGTGGNEQFF. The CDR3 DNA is TGTGCCAGCATCGGCGGAACAGGGGGCAATGAGCAGTTCTTC.

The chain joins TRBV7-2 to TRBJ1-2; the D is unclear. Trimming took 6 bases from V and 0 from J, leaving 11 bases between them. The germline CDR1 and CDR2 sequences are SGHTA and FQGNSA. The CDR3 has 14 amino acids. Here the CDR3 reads CASRGGGTNYGYTF. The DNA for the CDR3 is TGTGCCAGCAGAGGAGGAGGCACTAACTATGGCTACACCTTC.

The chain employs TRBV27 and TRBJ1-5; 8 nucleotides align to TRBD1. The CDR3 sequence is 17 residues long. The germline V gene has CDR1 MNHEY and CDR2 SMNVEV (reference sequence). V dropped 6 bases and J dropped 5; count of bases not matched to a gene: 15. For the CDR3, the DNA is TGTGCCAGCAGACACCTAGCGGGGACAGGTGAACATCAGCCCCAGCATTTT. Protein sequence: CASRHLAGTGEHQPQHF.

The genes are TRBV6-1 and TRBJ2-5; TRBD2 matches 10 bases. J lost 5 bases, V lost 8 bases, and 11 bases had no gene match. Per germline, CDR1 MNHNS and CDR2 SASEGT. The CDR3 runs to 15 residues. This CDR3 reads CASESGGAGGETQYF. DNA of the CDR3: TGTGCCAGCGAGAGCGGGGGGGCCGGCGGGGAGACCCAGTACTTC.

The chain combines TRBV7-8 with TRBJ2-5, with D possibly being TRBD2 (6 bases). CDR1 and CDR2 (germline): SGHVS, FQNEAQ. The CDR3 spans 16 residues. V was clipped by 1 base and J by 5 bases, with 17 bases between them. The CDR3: CASSLVRAGLGETQYF. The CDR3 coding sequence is TGTGCCAGCAGCTTAGTGAGGGCGGGGTTGGGGGAGACCCAGTACTTC.

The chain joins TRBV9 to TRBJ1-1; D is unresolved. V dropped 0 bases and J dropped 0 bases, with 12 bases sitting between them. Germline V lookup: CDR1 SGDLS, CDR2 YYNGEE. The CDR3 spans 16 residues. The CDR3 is CASSVVTGSMNTEAFF. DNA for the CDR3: TGTGCCAGCAGCGTAGTAACCGGGTCCATGAACACTGAAGCTTTCTTT.

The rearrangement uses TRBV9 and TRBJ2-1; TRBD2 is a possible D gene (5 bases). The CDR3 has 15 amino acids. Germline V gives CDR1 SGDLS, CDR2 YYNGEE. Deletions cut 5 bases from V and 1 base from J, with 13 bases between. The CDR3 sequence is CASSRTSASYNEQFF. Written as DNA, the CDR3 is TGTGCCAGCAGTCGTACTAGTGCTTCCTACAATGAGCAGTTCTTC.

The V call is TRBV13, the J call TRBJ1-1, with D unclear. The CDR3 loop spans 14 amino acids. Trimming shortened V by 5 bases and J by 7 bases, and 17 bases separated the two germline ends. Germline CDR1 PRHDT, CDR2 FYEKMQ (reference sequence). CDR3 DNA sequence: TGTGCCAGCAGCGTCACCCCCAGGAAATTTGAAGCTTTCTTT. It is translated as CASSVTPRKFEAFF. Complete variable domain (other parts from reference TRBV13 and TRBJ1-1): AAGVIQSPRHLIKEKRETATLKCYPIPRHDTVYWYQQGPGQDPQFLISFYEKMQSDKGSIPDRFSAQQFSDYHSELNMSSLELGDSALYFCASSVTPRKFEAFFGQGTRLTVV.

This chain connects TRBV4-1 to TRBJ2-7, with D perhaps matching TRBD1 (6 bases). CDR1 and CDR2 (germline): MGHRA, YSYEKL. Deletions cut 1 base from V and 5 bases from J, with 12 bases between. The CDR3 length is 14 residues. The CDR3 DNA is TGCGCCAGCAGCCAAGGACAGGTTTCCCACGAGCAGTACTTC. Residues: CASSQGQVSHEQYF.

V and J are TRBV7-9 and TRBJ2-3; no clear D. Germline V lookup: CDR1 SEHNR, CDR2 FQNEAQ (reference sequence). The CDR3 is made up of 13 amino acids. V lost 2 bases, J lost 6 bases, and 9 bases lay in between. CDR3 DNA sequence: TGTGCCAGCAGCTTACAATCCCCCGATACGCAGTATTTT. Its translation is CASSLQSPDTQYF.

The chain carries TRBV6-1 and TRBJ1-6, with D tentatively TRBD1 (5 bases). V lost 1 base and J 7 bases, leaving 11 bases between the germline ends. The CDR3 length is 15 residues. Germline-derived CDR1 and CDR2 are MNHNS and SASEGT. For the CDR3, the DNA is TGTGCCAGCAGTGAAGAATGGGCAGGGAATTCACCCCTCCACTTT. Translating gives CASSEEWAGNSPLHF.

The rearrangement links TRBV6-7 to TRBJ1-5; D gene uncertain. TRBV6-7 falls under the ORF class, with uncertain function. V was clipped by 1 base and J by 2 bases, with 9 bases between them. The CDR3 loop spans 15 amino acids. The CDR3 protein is CASSYLDKGNQPQHF. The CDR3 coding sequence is TGTGCCAGCAGTTACTTAGACAAGGGCAATCAGCCCCAGCATTTT.

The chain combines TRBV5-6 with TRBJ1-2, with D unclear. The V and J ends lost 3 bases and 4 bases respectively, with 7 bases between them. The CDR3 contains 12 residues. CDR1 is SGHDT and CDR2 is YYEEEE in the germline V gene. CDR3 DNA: TGTGCCAGCAGCTCCCCGGGCTATGGCTACACCTTC. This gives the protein CASSSPGYGYTF.